This T cell receptor beta chain was retrieved from a study of T cell repertoires in ileal Crohn's disease. About the research overall: Under 40% were active smokers at surgery; median disease duration was about 7.5 years.

Profiling relied on immunoSEQ multiplex PCR, and the TCRdb table lists in-frame clones only, not all of them. Among some 1,100 clones listed, about nine tenths were seen once. Concerning this clone itself: Its antigen is unidentified.

General study points: Mucosal expansions were suggested to be mainly CD8 T cells.

The CDR3 spans 15 residues. The germline V gene encodes CDR1 MRHNA and CDR2 SNTAGT. V shed 4 bases and J 10 bases; nucleotides not matched to a gene: 14. Surgical specimens yielded lamina propria lymphocytes, which were density-gradient separated and then sorted. The V and J genes are TRBV6-4 and TRBJ1-1; 8 bases align to TRBD1. This receptor was obtained from an adult with Crohn's disease. The sequenced sample was CD4+ T cells sorted from the ileum. The CDR3 reads CASSVRGGTGAAAFF. As DNA, the CDR3 is TGTGCCAGCAGTGTCCGAGGTGGGACAGGAGCTGCAGCTTTCTTT.